A single count supports the clone carrying this T cell receptor beta chain. The germline CDR1 and CDR2 sequences are LGHDT and YNNKEL (reference sequence). The V segment lost 2 bases and the J segment 1 base; nucleotides outside the gene matches: 2. The CDR3 extends over 16 amino acids. The data are from a study of Ad26.COV2.S vaccination and SARS-CoV-2 variants. Turning to the study itself: Among those in the COV1001 Ad26.COV2.S trial arm was the donor.

The treatment was: roughly 20 received Ad26.COV2.S at low or high dose, single or two shots; about five received placebo; per-sample allocation not given. Day 63 following the first vaccine or placebo injection was when the samples were taken. An adult of 18-55 years in Boston served as donor. An Ad26 vector that expressed Wuhan-strain SARS-CoV-2 spike constituted the vaccine. Libraries were prepared by immunoSEQ multiplex PCR; TCRdb keeps only in-frame clonotypes and omits some of them. The sample lists about 400,000 clones, 80% to 90% seen once, with roughly 3.2% in the top ten. The chain recombines TRBV3-1 (or the pseudogene TRBV3-2) with TRBJ2-1, with 10 bases matching TRBD2. The sequenced sample was peripheral blood, obtained in a trial of Ad26.COV2.S vaccine versus placebo. The receptor comes from a person between 18 and 65 years old who received the Ad26.COV2.S COVID-19 vaccine or a placebo. The CDR3 reads CASSQKRGGSYNEQFF. The DNA of the CDR3 is TGTGCCAGCAGCCAAAAGCGGGGGGGATCCTACAATGAGCAGTTCTTC.